This TCR beta chain was sequenced during a study of blood T cell repertoires in COVID-19. About the study: Spain, Italy and the United States supplied samples that represented acute and convalescent COVID-19. PBMCs, B-cell-depleted T cells, or T cells were the source of the cDNA or gDNA that made up the material.

Participant ages covered about 18 to 89 years across 24 US areas. The junction had 9 bases not matched to a gene; V was cut back by 5 bases and J by 2 bases. Germline-derived CDR1 and CDR2 are LNHDA and SQIVND (reference sequence). This CDR3 comprises 17 residues. In the original workflow: Counts of nucleated cells, estimated from reference gene primer amplification, were obtained. Method: immunoSEQ multiplex PCR; TCRdb's copy keeps in-frame clones and lacks some. The DNA was the basis for D and trimming; V, J and clone size are from that table. Of under 350,000 clones listed, 65% to 90% are singletons.

The sample consisted of PBMCs or T cells enriched from blood (not recorded which). The sequence came from a woman in her thirties or forties with acute COVID-19. The chain recombines TRBV19 with TRBJ2-3, with 11 bases aligning to TRBD2. CDR3 region: CASSRMVAGGPTDTQYF. Written as DNA, the CDR3 is TGTGCCAGTAGTCGGATGGTAGCGGGGGGGCCCACAGATACGCAGTATTTT.